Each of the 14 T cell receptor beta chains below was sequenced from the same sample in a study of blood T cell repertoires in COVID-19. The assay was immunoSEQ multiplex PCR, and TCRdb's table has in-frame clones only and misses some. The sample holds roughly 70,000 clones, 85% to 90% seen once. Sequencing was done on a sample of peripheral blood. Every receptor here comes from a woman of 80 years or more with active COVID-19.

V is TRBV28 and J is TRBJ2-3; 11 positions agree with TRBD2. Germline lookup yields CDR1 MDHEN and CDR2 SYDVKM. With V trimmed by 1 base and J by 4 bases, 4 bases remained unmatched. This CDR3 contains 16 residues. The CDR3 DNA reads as TGTGCCAGCAGTTTATTAGCGGGAGGGCCTTCAGATACGCAGTATTTT. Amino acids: CASSLLAGGPSDTQYF.

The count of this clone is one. The CDR3 spells CASSYPSGTGVGTQYF. The CDR3 DNA follows: TGCGCCAGCAGCTACCCCTCCGGGACAGGGGTAGGGACCCAGTACTTC. This sequence joins TRBV5-1 and TRBJ2-5; 10 bases line up with TRBD1. The CDR3 contains 16 residues. Germline CDR1 is SGHRS and CDR2 is YFSETQ. V lost 3 bases to trimming and J lost 7 bases; unmatched junction nucleotides: 12.

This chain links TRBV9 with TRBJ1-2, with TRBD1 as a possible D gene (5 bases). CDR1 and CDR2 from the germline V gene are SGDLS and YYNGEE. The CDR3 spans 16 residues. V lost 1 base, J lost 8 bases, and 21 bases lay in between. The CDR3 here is CASSVSGLGIIGGYTF. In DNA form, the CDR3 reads TGTGCCAGCAGCGTATCAGGGTTGGGAATTATAGGAGGCTACACCTTC.

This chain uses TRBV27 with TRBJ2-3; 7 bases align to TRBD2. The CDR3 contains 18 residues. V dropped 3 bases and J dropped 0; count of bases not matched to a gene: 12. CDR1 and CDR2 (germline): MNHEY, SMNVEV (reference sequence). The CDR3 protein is CASSFRGASGISTDTQYF. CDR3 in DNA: TGTGCCAGCAGTTTCCGGGGAGCGAGCGGGATTAGCACAGATACGCAGTATTTT.

The CDR3, as DNA: TGTGCCAGCAGCCACCCCCTCCTTACTAGCGGGAGGCTCAACGAGCAGTACTTC. The encoded protein is CASSHPLLTSGRLNEQYF. The rearrangement uses TRBV4-2 and TRBJ2-7; 12 bases are a match to TRBD2. The germline V gene encodes CDR1 LGHNA and CDR2 YNFKEQ. This CDR3 has 18 amino acids. The V segment lost 3 bases and the J segment 5 bases; nucleotides outside the gene matches: 14.

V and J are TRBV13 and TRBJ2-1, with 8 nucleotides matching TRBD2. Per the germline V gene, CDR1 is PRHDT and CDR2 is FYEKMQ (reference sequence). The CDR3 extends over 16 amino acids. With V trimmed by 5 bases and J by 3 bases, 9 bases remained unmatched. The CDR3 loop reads CASSPSAGAFYNEQFF. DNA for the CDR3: TGTGCCAGCAGCCCCTCAGCGGGAGCGTTCTACAATGAGCAGTTCTTC.

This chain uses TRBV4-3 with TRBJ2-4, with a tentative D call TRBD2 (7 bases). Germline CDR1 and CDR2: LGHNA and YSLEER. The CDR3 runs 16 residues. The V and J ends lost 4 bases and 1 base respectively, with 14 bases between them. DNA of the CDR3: TGCGCCAGCAGCCGGGGGGGCAGGGTTGCCAAAAACATTCAGTACTTC. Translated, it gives CASSRGGRVAKNIQYF.

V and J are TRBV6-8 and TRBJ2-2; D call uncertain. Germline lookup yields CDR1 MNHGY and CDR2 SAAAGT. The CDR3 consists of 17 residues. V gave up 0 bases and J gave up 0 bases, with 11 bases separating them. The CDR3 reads CASSYSVAHANTGELFF. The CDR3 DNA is TGTGCCAGCAGTTACTCAGTAGCCCACGCGAACACCGGGGAGCTGTTTTTT.

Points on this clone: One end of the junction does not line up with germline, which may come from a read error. The CDR3 is CASSFIQGLLYQYGYTF. The CDR3 DNA follows: TGTGCTAGCAGTTTCATACAGGGACTACTATATCAATATGGCTACACCTTC. The genes are TRBV7-7 and TRBJ1-2; D possibly corresponds to TRBD1 (6 bases). CDR1 and CDR2 (germline): SSHAT, FNYEAQ (reference sequence). This CDR3 has 17 residues.

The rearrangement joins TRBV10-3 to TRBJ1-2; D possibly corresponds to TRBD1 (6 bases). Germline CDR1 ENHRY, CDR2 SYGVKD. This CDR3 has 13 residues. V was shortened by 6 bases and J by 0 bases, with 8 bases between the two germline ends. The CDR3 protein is CAISRDTNYGYTF. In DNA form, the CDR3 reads TGTGCCATCAGCAGGGACACTAACTATGGCTACACCTTC.

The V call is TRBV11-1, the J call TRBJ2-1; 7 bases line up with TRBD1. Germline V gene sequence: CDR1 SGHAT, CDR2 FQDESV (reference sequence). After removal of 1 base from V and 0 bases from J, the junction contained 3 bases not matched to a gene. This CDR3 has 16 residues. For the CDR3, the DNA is TGTGCCAGCAGCTTAGAAGGGGGCCTCTCCTACAATGAGCAGTTCTTC. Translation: CASSLEGGLSYNEQFF.

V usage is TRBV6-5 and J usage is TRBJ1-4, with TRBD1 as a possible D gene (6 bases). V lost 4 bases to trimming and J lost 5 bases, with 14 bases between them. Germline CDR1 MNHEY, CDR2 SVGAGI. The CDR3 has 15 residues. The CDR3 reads CASSSATGTNEKLFF. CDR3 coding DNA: TGTGCCAGCAGTTCCGCCACAGGGACAAATGAAAAACTGTTTTTT.

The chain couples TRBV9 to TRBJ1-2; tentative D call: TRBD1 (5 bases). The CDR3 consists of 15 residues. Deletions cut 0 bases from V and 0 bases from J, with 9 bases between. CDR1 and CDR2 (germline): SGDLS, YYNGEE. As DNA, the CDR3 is TGTGCCAGCAGCGTAGCGGGGGGAGCTAACTATGGCTACACCTTC. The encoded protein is CASSVAGGANYGYTF.

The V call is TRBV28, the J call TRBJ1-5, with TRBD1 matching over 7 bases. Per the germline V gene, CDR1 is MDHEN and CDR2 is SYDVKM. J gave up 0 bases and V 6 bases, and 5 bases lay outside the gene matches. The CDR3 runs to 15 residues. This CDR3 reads CASRIRGYSNQPQHF. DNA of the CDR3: TGTGCCAGCAGGATCAGGGGGTATAGCAATCAGCCCCAGCATTTT.